The 9 T cell receptor beta chains below were found in one sample sequenced in a study of identical twins (dated by TCRdb to 2016 to 2018). Libraries were built with 5' RACE. Instrument used: Illumina HiSeq 2000. TCRdb applied fastp at Q25 and MiXCR to the public reads, then kept only in-frame beta chains. Rows are unified per CDR3 protein, each entry keeping the most common DNA and genes. In this sample the table shows approximately 700,000 distinct CDR3 sequences, roughly 6.2% of which occur a single time. Of the sample, 1.5% to 2% is held by the ten largest clones. Material for sequencing was naive T cells sorted from blood. Per the publication, the cell subset or site label means: cells isolated with a human naive T-cell isolation kit. These receptors came from a man aged 18 to 30 in good health.

The V and J genes are TRBV19 and TRBJ2-3; the match to TRBD2 covers 9 bases. The junction had 16 bases not matched to a gene; V was cut back by 9 bases and J by 9 bases. This CDR3 comprises 15 residues. Looked up from germline, CDR1 is LNHDA and CDR2 is SQIVND (reference sequence). The CDR3 region has the DNA TGTGCCAGCGAGTTTAGCGGGAGATCACCCGGGACGCAGTATTTT. It specifies CASEFSGRSPGTQYF.

The table lists this clonotype with many counts. The CDR3 loop reads CASSLTSSAYYEQYV. CDR3 nucleotides: TGTGCCAGCAGCTTAACTTCTAGCGCATACTACGAGCAGTACGTC. The chain has TRBV7-2 and TRBJ2-7, with D possibly being TRBD2 (6 bases). The CDR3 has 15 residues. Germline lookup yields CDR1 SGHTA and CDR2 FQGNSA. The V end was cut by 2 bases, the J end by 3 bases, with 14 bases between.

This clonotype was found a few times. The rearrangement links TRBV7-9 to TRBJ2-3; D possibly uses TRBD1 or TRBD2 (5 bases each). V was cut by 8 bases and J by 4 bases, with 22 bases left in between. Germline V gene sequence: CDR1 SEHNR, CDR2 FQNEAQ (reference sequence). This CDR3 is 16 amino acids long. The CDR3 protein is CASFPSGGVVADTQYF. The CDR3 DNA reads as TGTGCCAGCTTCCCTTCTGGGGGAGTGGTCGCAGATACGCAGTATTTT. The full variable domain, rest sourced from reference TRBV7-9 and TRBJ2-3, is DTGVSQNPRHKITKRGQNVTFRCDPISEHNRLYWYRQTLGQGPEFLTYFQNEAQLEKSRLLSDRFSAERPKGSFSTLEIQRTEQGDSAMYLCASFPSGGVVADTQYFGPGTRLTVL.

V and J are TRBV18 and TRBJ1-5; TRBD1 is a possible D gene (5 bases). Germline CDR1 reads KGHSH; CDR2 reads LQKENI. The V gene lost 3 bases and the J gene lost 6 bases, with 15 bases spanning the gap. The CDR3 is 15 amino acids. DNA of the CDR3: TGTGCCAGCTCACCGAGCGGTGGGGGAGGTCAGCCCCAGCATTTT. It translates to CASSPSGGGGQPQHF.

The chain recombines TRBV12-3 or TRBV12-4 with TRBJ2-3, with 9 bases that match TRBD1. V was clipped by 5 bases and J by 4 bases; unmatched bases: 7. This CDR3 region has 15 residues. CDR3 loop: CASSPGTGSADTQYF. The CDR3 DNA sequence: TGTGCCAGCAGTCCTGGGACAGGGAGTGCAGATACGCAGTATTTT.

This clonotype came up many times. The chain joins TRBV12-3 or TRBV12-4 to TRBJ2-1; D remains unclear. CDR3 length equals 13 residues. V was clipped by 1 base and J by 10 bases, with 11 bases between them. The CDR3 protein is CASSLVEVAEQFF. The CDR3 DNA follows: TGTGCCAGCAGTTTAGTCGAGGTCGCCGAGCAGTTCTTC.

The chain links TRBV19 to TRBJ2-3; 12 bases are a match to TRBD2. Trimming at V came to 3 bases and at J to 5 bases, leaving 9 bases not matched to a gene. The CDR3 length is 17 residues. Germline V gene lookup returns CDR1 LNHDA and CDR2 SQIVND (reference sequence). The CDR3 sequence is CASSIRRLAGDVDTQYF. DNA for the CDR3: TGTGCCAGTAGTATCCGTCGACTAGCGGGAGATGTAGATACGCAGTATTTT.

This clonotype appeared many times. The CDR3 here is CASSLLSRAGGGYTF. As DNA, the CDR3 is TGTGCCAGCAGTTTATTGAGTCGGGCGGGGGGAGGCTACACCTTC. V is TRBV28 and J is TRBJ1-2; TRBD1 might be the D (5 bases). The germline gives CDR1 MDHEN, CDR2 SYDVKM. V lost 1 base and J 8 bases, leaving 17 bases between the germline ends. CDR3 size: 15 residues.

The sample holds many counts of this clonotype. This rearrangement joins TRBV20-1 to TRBJ2-1; D is unclear. This CDR3 comprises 15 residues. Per germline, CDR1 DFQATT and CDR2 SNEGSKA (reference sequence). Trimming pared 4 bases from V and 3 bases from J, leaving 16 bases between. CDR3 nucleotides: TGCAGTGCTAAGTTAGCACCCCTTATCTACAATGAGCAGTTCTTC. It yields the protein CSAKLAPLIYNEQFF.